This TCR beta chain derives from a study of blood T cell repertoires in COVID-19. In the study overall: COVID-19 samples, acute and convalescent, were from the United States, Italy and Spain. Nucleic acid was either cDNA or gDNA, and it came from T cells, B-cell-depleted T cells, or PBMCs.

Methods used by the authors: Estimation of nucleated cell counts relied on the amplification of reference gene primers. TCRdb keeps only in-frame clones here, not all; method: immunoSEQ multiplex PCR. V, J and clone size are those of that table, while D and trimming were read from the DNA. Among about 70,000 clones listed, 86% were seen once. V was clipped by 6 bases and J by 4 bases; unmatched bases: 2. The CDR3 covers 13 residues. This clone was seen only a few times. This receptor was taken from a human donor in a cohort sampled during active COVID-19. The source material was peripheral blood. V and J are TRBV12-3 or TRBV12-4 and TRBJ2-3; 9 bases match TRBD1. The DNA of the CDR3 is TGTGCCAGCAGAAGACAGGGGGCAGATACGCAGTATTTT. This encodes CASRRQGADTQYF.